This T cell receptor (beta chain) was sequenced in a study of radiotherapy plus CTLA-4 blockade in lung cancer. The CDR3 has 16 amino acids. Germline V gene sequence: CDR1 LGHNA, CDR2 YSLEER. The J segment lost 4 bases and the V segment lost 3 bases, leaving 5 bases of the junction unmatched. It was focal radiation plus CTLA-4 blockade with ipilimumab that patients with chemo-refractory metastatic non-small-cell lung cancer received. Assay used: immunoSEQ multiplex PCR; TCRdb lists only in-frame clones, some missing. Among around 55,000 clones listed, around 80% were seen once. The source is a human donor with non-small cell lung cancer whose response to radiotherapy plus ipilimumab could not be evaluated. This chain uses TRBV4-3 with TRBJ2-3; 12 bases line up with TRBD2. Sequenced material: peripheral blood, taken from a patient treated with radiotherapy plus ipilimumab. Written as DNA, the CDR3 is TGCGCCAGCAGCCACATGACTAGCGGGAGTTCAGATACGCAGTATTTT. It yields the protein CASSHMTSGSSDTQYF.